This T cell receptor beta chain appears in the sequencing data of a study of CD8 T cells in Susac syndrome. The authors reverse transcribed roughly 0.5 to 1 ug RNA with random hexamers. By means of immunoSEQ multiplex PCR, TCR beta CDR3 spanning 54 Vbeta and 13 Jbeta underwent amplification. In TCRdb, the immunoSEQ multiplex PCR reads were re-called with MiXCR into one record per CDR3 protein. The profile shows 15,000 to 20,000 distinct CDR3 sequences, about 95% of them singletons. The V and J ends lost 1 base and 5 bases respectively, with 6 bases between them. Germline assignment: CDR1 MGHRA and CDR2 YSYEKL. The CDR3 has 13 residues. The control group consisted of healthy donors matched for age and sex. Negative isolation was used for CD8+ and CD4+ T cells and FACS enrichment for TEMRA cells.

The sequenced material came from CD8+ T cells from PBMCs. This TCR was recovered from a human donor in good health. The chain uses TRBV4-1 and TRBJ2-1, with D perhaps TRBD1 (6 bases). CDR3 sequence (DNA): TGCGCCAGCAGCCAAGGGACAGACAATGAGCAGTTCTTC. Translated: CASSQGTDNEQFF.